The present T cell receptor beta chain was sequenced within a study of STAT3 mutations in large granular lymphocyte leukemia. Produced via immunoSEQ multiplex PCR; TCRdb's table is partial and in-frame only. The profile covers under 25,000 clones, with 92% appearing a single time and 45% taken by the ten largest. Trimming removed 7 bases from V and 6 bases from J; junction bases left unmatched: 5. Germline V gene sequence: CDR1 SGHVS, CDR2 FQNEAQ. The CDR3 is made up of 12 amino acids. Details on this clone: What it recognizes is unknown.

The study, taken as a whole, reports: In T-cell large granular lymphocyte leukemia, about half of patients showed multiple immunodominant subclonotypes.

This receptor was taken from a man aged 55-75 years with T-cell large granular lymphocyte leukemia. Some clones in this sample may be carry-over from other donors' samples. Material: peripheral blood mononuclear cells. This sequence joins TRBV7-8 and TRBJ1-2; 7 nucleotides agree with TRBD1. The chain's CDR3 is CASTQDRDGYTF. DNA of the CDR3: TGTGCCAGCACCCAAGACAGGGATGGCTACACCTTC.